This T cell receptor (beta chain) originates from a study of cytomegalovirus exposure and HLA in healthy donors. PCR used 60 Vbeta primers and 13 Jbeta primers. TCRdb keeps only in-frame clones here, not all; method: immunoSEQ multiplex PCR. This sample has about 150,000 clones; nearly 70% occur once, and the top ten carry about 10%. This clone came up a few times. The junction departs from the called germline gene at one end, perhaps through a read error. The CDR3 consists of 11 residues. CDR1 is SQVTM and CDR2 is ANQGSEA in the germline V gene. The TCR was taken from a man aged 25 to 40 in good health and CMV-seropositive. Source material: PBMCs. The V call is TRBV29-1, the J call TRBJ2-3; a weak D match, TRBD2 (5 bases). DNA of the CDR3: TGCAGCGTTAAAGACTATATCGCGCAGTATTTT. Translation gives CSVKDYIAQYF.